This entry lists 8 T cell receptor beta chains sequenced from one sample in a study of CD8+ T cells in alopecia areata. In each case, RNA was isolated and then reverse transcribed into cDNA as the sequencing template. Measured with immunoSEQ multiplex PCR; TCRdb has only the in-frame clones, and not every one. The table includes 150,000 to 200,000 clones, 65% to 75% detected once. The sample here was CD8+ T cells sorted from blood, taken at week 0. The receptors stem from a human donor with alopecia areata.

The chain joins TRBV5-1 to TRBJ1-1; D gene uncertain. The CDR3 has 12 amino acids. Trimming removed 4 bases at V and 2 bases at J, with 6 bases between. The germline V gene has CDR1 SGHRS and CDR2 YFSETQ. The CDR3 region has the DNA TGCGCCAGCAGCGCGAGAAACACTGAAGCTTTCTTT. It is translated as CASSARNTEAFF.

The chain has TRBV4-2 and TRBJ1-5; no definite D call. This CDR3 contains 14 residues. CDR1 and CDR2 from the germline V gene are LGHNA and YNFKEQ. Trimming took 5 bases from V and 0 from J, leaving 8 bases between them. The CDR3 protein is CASSGDVSNQPQHF. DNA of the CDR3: TGTGCCAGCAGCGGCGATGTTAGCAATCAGCCCCAGCATTTT.

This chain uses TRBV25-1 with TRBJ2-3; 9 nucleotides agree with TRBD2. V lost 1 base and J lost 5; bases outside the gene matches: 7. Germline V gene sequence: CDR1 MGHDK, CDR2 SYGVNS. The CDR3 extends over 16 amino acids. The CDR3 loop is CASSEWASGDEDTQYF. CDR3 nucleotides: TGTGCCAGCAGTGAATGGGCTAGCGGGGATGAAGATACGCAGTATTTT.

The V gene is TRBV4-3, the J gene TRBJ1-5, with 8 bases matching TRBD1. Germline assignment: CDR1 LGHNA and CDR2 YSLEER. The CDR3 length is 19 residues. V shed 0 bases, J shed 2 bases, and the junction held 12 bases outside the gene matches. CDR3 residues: CASSQDKIQGAWGNQPQHF. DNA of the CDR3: TGCGCCAGCAGCCAAGATAAAATCCAGGGGGCGTGGGGCAATCAGCCCCAGCATTTT.

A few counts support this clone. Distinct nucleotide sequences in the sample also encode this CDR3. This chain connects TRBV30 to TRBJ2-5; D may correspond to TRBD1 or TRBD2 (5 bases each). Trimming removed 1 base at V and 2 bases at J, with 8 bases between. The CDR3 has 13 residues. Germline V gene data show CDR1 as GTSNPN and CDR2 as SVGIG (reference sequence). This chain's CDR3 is CAWSGGWQETQYF. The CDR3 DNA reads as TGTGCCTGGAGTGGGGGGTGGCAAGAGACCCAGTACTTC.

This CDR3 is CASSLAVAENTEAFF. The CDR3 DNA follows: TGTGCCAGCAGCTTAGCAGTTGCAGAGAACACTGAAGCTTTCTTT. This sequence joins TRBV7-9 and TRBJ1-1, with no clear D. The length of the CDR3 is 15 residues. The germline gives CDR1 SEHNR, CDR2 FQNEAQ (reference sequence). V shed 0 bases and J shed 1 base, with 9 bases lying between them.

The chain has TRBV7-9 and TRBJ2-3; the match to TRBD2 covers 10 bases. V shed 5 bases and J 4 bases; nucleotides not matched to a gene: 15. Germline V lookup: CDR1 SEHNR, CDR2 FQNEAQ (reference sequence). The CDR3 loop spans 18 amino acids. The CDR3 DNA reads TGTGCCAGCAGCCCCTCCACACCTAGCGGGGGACATTCAGATACGCAGTATTTT. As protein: CASSPSTPSGGHSDTQYF. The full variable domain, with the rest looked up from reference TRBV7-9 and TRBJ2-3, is DTGVSQNPRHKITKRGQNVTFRCDPISEHNRLYWYRQTLGQGPEFLTYFQNEAQLEKSRLLSDRFSAERPKGSFSTLEIQRTEQGDSAMYLCASSPSTPSGGHSDTQYFGPGTRLTVL.

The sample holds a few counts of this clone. CDR3 coding DNA: TGTGCTAGTGGTTTGGCTGAGGGTTGGGTTCATGGCTACACCTTC. This translates into CASGLAEGWVHGYTF. The V and J genes are TRBV12-5 and TRBJ1-2; D remains ambiguous. The germline gives CDR1 LGHNT, CDR2 FRNRAP. V dropped 1 base and J dropped 6 bases, with 15 bases sitting between them. This CDR3 contains 15 residues.